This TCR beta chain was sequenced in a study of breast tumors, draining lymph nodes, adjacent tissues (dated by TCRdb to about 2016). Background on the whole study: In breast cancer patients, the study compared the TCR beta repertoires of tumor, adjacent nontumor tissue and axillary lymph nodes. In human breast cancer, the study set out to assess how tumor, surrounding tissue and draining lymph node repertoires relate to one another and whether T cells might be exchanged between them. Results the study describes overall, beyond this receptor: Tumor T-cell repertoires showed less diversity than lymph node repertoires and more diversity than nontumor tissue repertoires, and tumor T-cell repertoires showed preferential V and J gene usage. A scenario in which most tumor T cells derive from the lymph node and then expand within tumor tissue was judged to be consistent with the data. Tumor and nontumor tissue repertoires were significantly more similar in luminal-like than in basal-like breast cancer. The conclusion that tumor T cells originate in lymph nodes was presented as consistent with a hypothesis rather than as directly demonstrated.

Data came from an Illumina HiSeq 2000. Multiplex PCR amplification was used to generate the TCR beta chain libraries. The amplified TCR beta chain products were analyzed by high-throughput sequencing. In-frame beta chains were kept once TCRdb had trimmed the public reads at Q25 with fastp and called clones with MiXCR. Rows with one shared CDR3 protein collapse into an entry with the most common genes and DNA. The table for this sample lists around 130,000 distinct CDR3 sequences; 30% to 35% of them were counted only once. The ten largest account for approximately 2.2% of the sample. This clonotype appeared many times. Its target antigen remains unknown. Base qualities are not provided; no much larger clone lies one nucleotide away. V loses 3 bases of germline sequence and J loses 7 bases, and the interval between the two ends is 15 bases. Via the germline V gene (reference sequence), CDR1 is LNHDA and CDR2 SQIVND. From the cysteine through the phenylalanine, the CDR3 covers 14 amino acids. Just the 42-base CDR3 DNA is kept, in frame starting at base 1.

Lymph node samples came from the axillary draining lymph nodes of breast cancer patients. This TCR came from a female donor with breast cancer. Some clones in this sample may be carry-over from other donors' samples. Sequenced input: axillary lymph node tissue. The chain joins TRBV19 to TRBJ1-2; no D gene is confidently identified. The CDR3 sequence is CASSMSVSSGGYTF. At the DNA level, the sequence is TGTGCCAGTAGTATGTCAGTATCCTCGGGTGGCTACACCTTC.